What follows are 18 T cell receptor beta chains derived from one specimen sequenced in a study of blood T cell repertoires in COVID-19. Here immunoSEQ multiplex PCR was the method, and the copy in TCRdb shows in-frame clones only, minus some. There are 320,000 or so clones in the sample; approximately 81% occur only once, and 1.5% to 2% lies in the top ten. Sequencing was performed on PBMCs or T cells enriched from blood (not recorded which). These receptors all stem from a woman aged 30 to 39 who had been exposed to COVID-19.

CDR3 amino acids: CASSFPGTSEETQYF. CDR3 sequence (DNA): TGTGCCAGCAGTTTCCCCGGTACTAGCGAAGAGACCCAGTACTTC. The chain recombines TRBV28 with TRBJ2-5, with 7 bases fitting TRBD2. Germline-derived CDR1 and CDR2 are MDHEN and SYDVKM. V lost 3 bases, J lost 3 bases, and 7 bases stayed unmatched. The CDR3 sequence is 15 residues long.

The chain uses TRBV19 and TRBJ1-5; TRBD1 aligns across 8 bases. With 7 bases clipped from V and 0 bases from J, the junction kept 11 bases outside the gene matches. The CDR3 loop spans 17 amino acids. CDR1 is LNHDA and CDR2 is SQIVND in the germline V gene (reference sequence). Here the CDR3 DNA reads TGTGCCAGTACAGGTGCTGGGACAGGTCCTAGCAATCAGCCCCAGCATTTT. This translates into CASTGAGTGPSNQPQHF. Combining the CDR3 with reference TRBV19 and TRBJ1-5 gives the whole variable domain DGGITQSPKYLFRKEGQNVTLSCEQNLNHDAMYWYRQDPGQGLRLIYYSQIVNDFQKGDIAEGYSVSREKKESFPLTVTSAQKNPTAFYLCASTGAGTGPSNQPQHFGDGTRLSIL.

The genes are TRBV9 and TRBJ2-1; 8 bases align to TRBD2. V shed 4 bases, J shed 0 bases, and the junction held 9 bases outside the gene matches. The CDR3 sequence is 17 residues long. The germline V gene encodes CDR1 SGDLS and CDR2 YYNGEE. CDR3 residues: CASSPGLATISYNEQFF. In DNA, the CDR3 is TGTGCCAGCAGCCCAGGACTAGCAACTATCTCCTACAATGAGCAGTTCTTC.

The rearrangement links TRBV29-1 to TRBJ2-1; 12 bases are shared with TRBD2. The CDR3 consists of 16 residues. Trimming took 2 bases from V and 7 from J; bases not matched to a gene: 9. Germline V CDR1 and CDR2: SQVTM, ANQGSEA. The CDR3 bases are TGCAGCGTTGAATACTTCGCGACTAGCGGGAGAAATGAGCAGTTCTTC. Translating gives CSVEYFATSGRNEQFF.

The V call is TRBV5-8, the J call TRBJ1-4; tentatively, D is TRBD1 (5 bases). CDR3 length equals 14 residues. V was pared by 2 bases and J by 7 bases, with 12 bases between. Germline V gene data show CDR1 as SGHTS and CDR2 as YDEGEE. This CDR3 is CASSFGQGIEKLFF. Written as DNA, the CDR3 is TGTGCCAGCAGCTTTGGGCAGGGTATTGAAAAACTGTTTTTT.

The chain combines TRBV15 with TRBJ2-1; 12 bases are a match to TRBD2. The V gene's germline CDR1 is LNHNV and CDR2 YYDKDF (reference sequence). Unmatched junction bases numbered 5, after V lost 1 base and J lost 4 bases. This CDR3 has 17 residues. The CDR3 region is CATSRASGRAWYNEQFF. Here the CDR3 DNA reads TGTGCCACCAGCAGAGCTAGCGGGAGGGCCTGGTACAATGAGCAGTTCTTC. The whole variable domain, filled in from reference TRBV15 and TRBJ2-1, reads DAMVIQNPRYQVTQFGKPVTLSCSQTLNHNVMYWYQQKSSQAPKLLFHYYDKDFNNEADTPDNFQSRRPNTSFCFLDIRSPGLGDTAMYLCATSRASGRAWYNEQFFGPGTRLTVL.

The chain links TRBV5-1 to TRBJ2-5; TRBD2 matches 13 bases. Trimming at V came to 5 bases and at J to 4 bases, leaving 8 bases not matched to a gene. Germline loops: CDR1 SGHRS, CDR2 YFSETQ. The CDR3 runs to 16 residues. In DNA form, the CDR3 reads TGCGCCAGCAGGGGGGAACGGACTAGCGGGGGAGAGACCCAGTACTTC. Protein: CASRGERTSGGETQYF.

The chain combines TRBV7-9 with TRBJ2-4; the match to TRBD1 covers 8 bases. CDR1 is SEHNR and CDR2 is FQNEAQ in the germline V gene (reference sequence). V was clipped by 1 base and J by 5 bases; unmatched bases: 7. The length of the CDR3 is 16 residues. This chain's CDR3 is CASSLGDPGQENIQYF. In DNA form, the CDR3 reads TGTGCCAGCAGCTTAGGGGATCCGGGACAGGAAAACATTCAGTACTTC.

The J gene is TRBJ2-5, the V gene TRBV7-2, with TRBD2 matching 12 bases. The CDR3 is made up of 17 amino acids. Trimming cost V 1 base and J 2 bases; bases outside gene matches: 5. Germline assignment: CDR1 SGHTA and CDR2 FQGNSA. The CDR3 sequence: CASSLGTSGGPQETQYF. As DNA, the CDR3 is TGTGCCAGCAGCTTAGGAACTAGCGGGGGGCCACAAGAGACCCAGTACTTC.

J is TRBJ1-5 and V is TRBV25-1; D gene ambiguous. Trimming removed 3 bases from V and 6 bases from J, with 6 bases in between. Germline assignment: CDR1 MGHDK and CDR2 SYGVNS. The CDR3 consists of 12 residues. The CDR3 nucleotides are TGTGCCAGCAGTGACGGTACTCAGCCCCAGCATTTT. It is translated as CASSDGTQPQHF.

This rearrangement joins TRBV7-8 to TRBJ2-1, with 12 bases identical to TRBD2. The CDR3 totals 16 residues. Trimming cost V 6 bases and J 4 bases; bases outside gene matches: 7. Germline CDR1 is SGHVS and CDR2 is FQNEAQ. The CDR3 DNA reads TGTGCCAGCAGACGCACTAGCGGGGGGTCGTACAATGAGCAGTTCTTC. This translates into CASRRTSGGSYNEQFF. The whole variable domain, remainder taken from reference TRBV7-8 and TRBJ2-1, is GAGVSQSPRYKVAKRGQDVALRCDPISGHVSLFWYQQALGQGPEFLTYFQNEAQLDKSGLPSDRFFAERPEGSVSTLKIQRTQQEDSAVYLCASRRTSGGSYNEQFFGPGTRLTVL.

This chain connects TRBV28 to TRBJ1-2, with D uncertain. Deletions cut 7 bases from V and 5 bases from J, with 11 bases between. The CDR3 length is 12 residues. CDR1 MDHEN and CDR2 SYDVKM come from the germline V gene. In DNA, the CDR3 is TGTGCCAGCACACCCGCCGGGTATGGCTACACCTTC. It is translated as CASTPAGYGYTF.

The chain recombines TRBV27 with TRBJ2-5, with 9 bases identical to TRBD2. CDR1 is MNHEY and CDR2 is SMNVEV in the germline V gene (reference sequence). J gave up 2 bases and V 1 base, and 5 bases lay outside the gene matches. This CDR3 contains 16 residues. As DNA, the CDR3 is TGTGCCAGCAGTTTATACGCTAGCGGGGCACAAGAGACCCAGTACTTC. Amino acid sequence: CASSLYASGAQETQYF.

The CDR3, as DNA: TGTGCCAGCAGGGCCGGGACAGGGAACACCGGGGAGCTGTTTTTT. Its translation is CASRAGTGNTGELFF. The genes are TRBV2 and TRBJ2-2, with 8 bases that match TRBD1. V trimming: 6 bases; J trimming: 1 base; junction bases outside the gene matches: 4. The CDR3 has 15 amino acids. From germline, CDR1 is SNHLY and CDR2 FYNNEI.

This rearrangement joins TRBV6-1 to TRBJ2-4; D uncertain. V was clipped by 2 bases and J by 9 bases, with 11 bases between them. Germline CDR1 MNHNS, CDR2 SASEGT. This CDR3 is built from 13 residues. CDR3 in DNA: TGTGCCAGCAGTGAATCAGGCGCCCCCATTCAGTACTTC. Protein product: CASSESGAPIQYF.

This chain connects TRBV5-6 to TRBJ2-3; 8 nucleotides align to TRBD1. Germline V gene sequence: CDR1 SGHDT, CDR2 YYEEEE. V gave up 2 bases and J gave up 6 bases; unmatched junction bases: 8. CDR3 size: 15 residues. The CDR3 loop is CASSFRNRGTDTQYF. CDR3 coding DNA: TGTGCCAGCAGCTTCCGGAACAGGGGGACGGATACGCAGTATTTT.

The V and J genes are TRBV28 and TRBJ1-2, with D perhaps matching TRBD1 (6 bases). The CDR3 runs 16 residues. Germline-derived CDR1 and CDR2 are MDHEN and SYDVKM. The V gene lost 2 bases and the J gene lost 4 bases, with 17 bases spanning the gap. The CDR3 loop reads CASSLIGAGAPYGYTF. Here the CDR3 DNA reads TGTGCCAGCAGTTTAATTGGGGCAGGGGCTCCCTATGGCTACACCTTC.

The chain recombines TRBV28 with TRBJ1-3, with D perhaps matching TRBD1 (5 bases). The germline CDR1 and CDR2 sequences are MDHEN and SYDVKM. The length of the CDR3 is 15 residues. V was trimmed by 5 bases and J by 0 bases, leaving 11 bases between them. In DNA, the CDR3 is TGTGCCAGCAGTCCTCAGGGTTTCTCTGGAAACACCATATATTTT. Translating gives CASSPQGFSGNTIYF.